This T cell receptor beta chain was sequenced during a study of human T cells and chemical hapten exposure. About the study: Small volume differences among pooled libraries mainly caused per-sample TCR yield variation. Study-level points and caveats: Significantly more large CDR3 similarity clusters arose among expanded TCRs than among controls.

The CDR3 extends over 12 amino acids. With 1 base removed from V and 7 bases from J, the gap between germline ends came to 5 bases. This clonotype was picked up many times. Antigen unknown. TCRdb analysed the RACE reads with MiXCR anew, one entry per CDR3 protein. The sample consists of fewer than 100,000 distinct CDR3 sequences, 12% of them appearing once. Time point here: patch test 1, 2 weeks after DPC sensitization. The treatment here: therapeutic diphenylcyclopropenone sensitization with weekly scalp DPC. The sequence derives from a woman in her thirties or forties with alopecia areata. Some clones in this sample may be carry-over from other donors' samples. The material sequenced was whole blood, taken in connection with sensitization to the hapten diphenylcyclopropenone (DPC). The V and J genes are TRBV12-3 or TRBV12-4 and TRBJ2-4; D is perhaps TRBD1 or TRBD2 (5 bases each). The CDR3 sequence is CASSLGGNIQYF. The CDR3 nucleotides are TGTGCCAGCAGTTTAGGGGGGAACATTCAGTACTTC.